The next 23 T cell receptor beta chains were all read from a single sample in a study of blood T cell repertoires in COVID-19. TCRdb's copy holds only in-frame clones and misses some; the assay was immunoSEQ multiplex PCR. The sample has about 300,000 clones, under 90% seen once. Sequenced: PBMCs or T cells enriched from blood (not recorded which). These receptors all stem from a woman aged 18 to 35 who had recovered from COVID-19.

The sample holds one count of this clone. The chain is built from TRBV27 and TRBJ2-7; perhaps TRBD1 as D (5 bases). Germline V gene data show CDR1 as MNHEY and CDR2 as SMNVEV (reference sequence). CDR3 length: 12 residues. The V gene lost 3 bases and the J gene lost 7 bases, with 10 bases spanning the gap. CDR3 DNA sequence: TGTGCCAGCAGTTTTATTGGGGCGGAGCAGTACTTC. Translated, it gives CASSFIGAEQYF.

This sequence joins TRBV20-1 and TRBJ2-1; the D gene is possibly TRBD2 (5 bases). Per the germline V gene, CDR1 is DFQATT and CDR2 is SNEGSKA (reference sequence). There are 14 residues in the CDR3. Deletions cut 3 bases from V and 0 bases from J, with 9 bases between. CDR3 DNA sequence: TGCAGTGCTAGTGCTGGGAGCTCCTACAATGAGCAGTTCTTC. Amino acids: CSASAGSSYNEQFF.

The CDR3 protein is CASSSKEGPYEQYF. The CDR3 region has the DNA TGTGCCAGCAGCTCCAAAGAGGGTCCCTACGAGCAGTACTTC. The chain has TRBV7-8 and TRBJ2-7; possibly TRBD2 for D (5 bases). This CDR3 has 14 amino acids. With 4 bases removed from V and 2 bases from J, the gap between germline ends came to 12 bases. Germline CDR1 is SGHVS and CDR2 is FQNEAQ.

The CDR3 DNA reads as TGTGCCAGCAGCTCAGGGGGCGGTGGGGCCAACGTCCTGACTTTC. This translates into CASSSGGGGANVLTF. The chain employs TRBV7-9 and TRBJ2-6; 8 bases match TRBD1. The CDR3 contains 15 residues. Trimming cost V 4 bases and J 3 bases; bases outside gene matches: 2. From germline, CDR1 is SEHNR and CDR2 FQNEAQ (reference sequence).

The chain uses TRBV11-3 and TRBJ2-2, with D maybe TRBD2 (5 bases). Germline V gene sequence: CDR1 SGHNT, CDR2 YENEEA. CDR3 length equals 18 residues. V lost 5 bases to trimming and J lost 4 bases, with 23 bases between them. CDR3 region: CASSTRRLGESVTGELFF. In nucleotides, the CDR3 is TGTGCCAGCAGCACCCGAAGGCTTGGGGAGTCGGTCACCGGGGAGCTGTTTTTT. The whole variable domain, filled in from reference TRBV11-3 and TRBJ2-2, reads EAGVVQSPRYKIIEKKQPVAFWCNPISGHNTLYWYLQNLGQGPELLIRYENEEAVDDSQLPKDRFSAERLKGVDSTLKIQPAELGDSAVYLCASSTRRLGESVTGELFFGEGSRLTVL.

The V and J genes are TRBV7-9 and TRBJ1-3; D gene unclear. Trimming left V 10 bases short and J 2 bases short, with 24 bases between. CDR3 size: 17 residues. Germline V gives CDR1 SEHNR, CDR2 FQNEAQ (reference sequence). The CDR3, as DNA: TGTGCCATCCTATTCTCGGGGTCTTTTCATCCTGGAAACACCATATATTTT. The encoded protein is CAILFSGSFHPGNTIYF.

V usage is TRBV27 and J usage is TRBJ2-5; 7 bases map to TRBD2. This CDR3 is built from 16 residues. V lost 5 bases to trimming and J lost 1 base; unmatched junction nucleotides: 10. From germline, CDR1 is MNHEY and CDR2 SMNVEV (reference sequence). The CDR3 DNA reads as TGTGCCAGCAGTCCGAGGGAGGGTGGTTTCCAAGAGACCCAGTACTTC. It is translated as CASSPREGGFQETQYF.

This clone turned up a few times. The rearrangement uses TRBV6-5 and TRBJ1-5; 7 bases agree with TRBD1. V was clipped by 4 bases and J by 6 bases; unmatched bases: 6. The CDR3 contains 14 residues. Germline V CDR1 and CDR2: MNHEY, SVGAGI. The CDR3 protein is CASSSTGEAQPQHF. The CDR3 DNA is TGTGCCAGCAGTTCAACAGGGGAGGCTCAGCCCCAGCATTTT.

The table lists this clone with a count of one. The CDR3 protein is CSVELRGIPLGYTF. The CDR3 coding sequence is TGCAGCGTTGAATTGCGGGGTATCCCCCTTGGCTACACCTTC. This rearrangement joins TRBV29-1 to TRBJ1-2; no reliable D call. Trimming removed 2 bases from V and 7 bases from J, with 17 bases in between. The V gene's germline CDR1 is SQVTM and CDR2 ANQGSEA. CDR3 length equals 14 residues.

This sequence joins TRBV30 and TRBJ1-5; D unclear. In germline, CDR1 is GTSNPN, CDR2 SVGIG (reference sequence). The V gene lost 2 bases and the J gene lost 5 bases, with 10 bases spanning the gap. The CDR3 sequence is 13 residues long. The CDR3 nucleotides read TGTGCCTGGAGTATGGGAGAGGATCAGCCCCAGCATTTT. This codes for CAWSMGEDQPQHF.

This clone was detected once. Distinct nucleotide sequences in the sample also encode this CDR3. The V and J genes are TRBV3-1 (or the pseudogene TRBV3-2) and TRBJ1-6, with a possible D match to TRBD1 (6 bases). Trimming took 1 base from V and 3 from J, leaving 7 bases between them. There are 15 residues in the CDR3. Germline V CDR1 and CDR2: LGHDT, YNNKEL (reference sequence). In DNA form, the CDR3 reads TGTGCCAGCAGCCAAGGGACAGACTATAATTCACCCCTCCACTTT. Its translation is CASSQGTDYNSPLHF.

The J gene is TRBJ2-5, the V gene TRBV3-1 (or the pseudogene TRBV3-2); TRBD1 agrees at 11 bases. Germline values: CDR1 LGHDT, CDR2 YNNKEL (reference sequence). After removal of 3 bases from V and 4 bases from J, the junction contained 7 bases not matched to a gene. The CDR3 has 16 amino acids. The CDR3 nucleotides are TGTGCCAGCAGCCAGATGAGGACAGGGGGCAGAGAGACCCAGTACTTC. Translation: CASSQMRTGGRETQYF.

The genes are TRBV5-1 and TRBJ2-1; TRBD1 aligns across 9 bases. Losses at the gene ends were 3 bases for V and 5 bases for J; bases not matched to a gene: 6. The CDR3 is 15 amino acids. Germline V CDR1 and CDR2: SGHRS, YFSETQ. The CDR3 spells CASSSSGTGNNEQFF. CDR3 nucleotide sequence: TGCGCCAGCAGCTCTTCCGGGACAGGGAACAATGAGCAGTTCTTC.

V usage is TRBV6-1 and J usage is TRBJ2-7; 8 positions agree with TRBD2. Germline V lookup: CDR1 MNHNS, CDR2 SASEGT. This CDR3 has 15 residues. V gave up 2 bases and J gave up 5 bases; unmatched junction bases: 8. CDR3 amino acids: CASSETGTRGDEQYF. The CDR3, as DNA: TGTGCCAGCAGTGAAACCGGGACTAGAGGCGACGAGCAGTACTTC.

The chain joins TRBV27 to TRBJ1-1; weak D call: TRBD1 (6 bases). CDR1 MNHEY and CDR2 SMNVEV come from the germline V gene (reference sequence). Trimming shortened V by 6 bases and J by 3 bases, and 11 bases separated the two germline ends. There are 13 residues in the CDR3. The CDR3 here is CASRVRGYTEAFF. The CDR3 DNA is TGTGCCAGCAGGGTCAGGGGCTACACTGAAGCTTTCTTT.

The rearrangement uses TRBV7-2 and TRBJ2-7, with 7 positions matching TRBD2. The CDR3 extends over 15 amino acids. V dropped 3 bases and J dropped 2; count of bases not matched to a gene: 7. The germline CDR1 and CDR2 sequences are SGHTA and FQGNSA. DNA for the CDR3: TGTGCCAGCAGCTTGTTTTCGGGGGGTACCTACGAGCAGTACTTC. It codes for CASSLFSGGTYEQYF.

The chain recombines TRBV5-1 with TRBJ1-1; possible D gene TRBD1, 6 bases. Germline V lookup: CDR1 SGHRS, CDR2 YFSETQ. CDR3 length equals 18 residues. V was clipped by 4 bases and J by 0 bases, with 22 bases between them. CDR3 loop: CASSARTAPGLMNTEAFF. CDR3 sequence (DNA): TGCGCCAGCAGCGCCAGGACAGCCCCAGGCCTCATGAACACTGAAGCTTTCTTT. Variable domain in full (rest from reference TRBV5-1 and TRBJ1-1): KAGVTQTPRYLIKTRGQQVTLSCSPISGHRSVSWYQQTPGQGLQFLFEYFSETQRNKGNFPGRFSGRQFSNSRSEMNVSTLELGDSALYLCASSARTAPGLMNTEAFFGQGTRLTVV.

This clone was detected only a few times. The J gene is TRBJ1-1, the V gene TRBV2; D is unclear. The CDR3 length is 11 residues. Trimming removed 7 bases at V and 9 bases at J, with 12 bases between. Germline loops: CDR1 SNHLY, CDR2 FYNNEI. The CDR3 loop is CASMRAPQAFF. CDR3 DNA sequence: TGTGCCAGCATGAGGGCACCGCAAGCTTTCTTT.

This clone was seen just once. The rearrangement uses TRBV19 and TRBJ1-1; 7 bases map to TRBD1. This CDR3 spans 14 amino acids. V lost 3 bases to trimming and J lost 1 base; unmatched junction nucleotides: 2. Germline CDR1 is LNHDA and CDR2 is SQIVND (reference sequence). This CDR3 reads CASSITGENTEAFF. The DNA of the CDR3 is TGTGCCAGTAGTATTACAGGGGAGAACACTGAAGCTTTCTTT.

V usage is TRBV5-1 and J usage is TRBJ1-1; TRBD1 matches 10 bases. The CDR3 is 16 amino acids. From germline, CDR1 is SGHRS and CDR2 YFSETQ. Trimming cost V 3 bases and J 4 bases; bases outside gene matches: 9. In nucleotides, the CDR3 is TGCGCCAGCAGCTCCGGACTGACAGGGGGCGTCACTGAAGCTTTCTTT. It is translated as CASSSGLTGGVTEAFF. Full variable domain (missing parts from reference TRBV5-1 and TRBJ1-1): KAGVTQTPRYLIKTRGQQVTLSCSPISGHRSVSWYQQTPGQGLQFLFEYFSETQRNKGNFPGRFSGRQFSNSRSEMNVSTLELGDSALYLCASSSGLTGGVTEAFFGQGTRLTVV.

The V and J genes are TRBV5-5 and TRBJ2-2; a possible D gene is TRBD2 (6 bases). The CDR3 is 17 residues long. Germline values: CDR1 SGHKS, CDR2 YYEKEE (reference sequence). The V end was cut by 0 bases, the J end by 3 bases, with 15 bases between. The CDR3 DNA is TGTGCCAGCAGCTTGGCCGGGGGTGTGAGGTACACCGGGGAGCTGTTTTTT. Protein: CASSLAGGVRYTGELFF. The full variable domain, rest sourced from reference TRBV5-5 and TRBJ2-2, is DAGVTQSPTHLIKTRGQQVTLRCSPISGHKSVSWYQQVLGQGPQFIFQYYEKEERGRGNFPDRFSARQFPNYSSELNVNALLLGDSALYLCASSLAGGVRYTGELFFGEGSRLTVL.

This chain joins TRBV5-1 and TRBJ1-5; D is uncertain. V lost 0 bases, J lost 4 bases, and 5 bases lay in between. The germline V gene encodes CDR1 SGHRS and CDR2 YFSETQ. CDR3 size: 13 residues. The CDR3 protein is CASSLEENQPQHF. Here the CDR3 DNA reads TGCGCCAGCAGCTTGGAAGAGAATCAGCCCCAGCATTTT.

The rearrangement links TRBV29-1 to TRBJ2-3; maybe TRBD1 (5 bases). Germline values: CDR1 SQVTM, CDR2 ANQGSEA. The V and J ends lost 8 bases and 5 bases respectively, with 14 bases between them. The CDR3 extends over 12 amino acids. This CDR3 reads CSSRGQGDTQYF. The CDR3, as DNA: TGCAGCTCCCGAGGCCAGGGAGATACGCAGTATTTT.